This entry features one T cell receptor (beta chain) sequence. No cognate antigen has been identified for it. Per-base quality was not reported, and no clone a single base away is much larger than it. The sample is drawn from a study of cytomegalovirus exposure and HLA in healthy donors (TCRdb year 2017). Regarding the research as a whole: According to an earlier analysis of 587 of the donors, some 180 million T cells yielded 117 million unique TCR beta sequences and 276 Gb of sequence data. In the later analysis, no new phenotypic data were used to find candidate immune exposures; instead, reliance was placed on TCR beta sequences and their occurrence across donors. Typing coverage varied by locus: roughly 629-640 donors for A, B, C, DRB1 and DQB1; approximately 500 for DQA1; 606 for DPA1; 450 to 480 for DPB1. All discovery cohort repertoires had been generated using a single sequencing platform. On average, around 240,000 unique TCR beta nucleotide sequences were sequenced per donor among about 400 genotyped donors of the cohort, with roughly 19% of those sequences being non-productive. Several DR-DQ haplotypes were handled as single units for association and clustering because linkage in the cohort was strong. Class I and class II HLA loci were covered by the typing at four-digit resolution. Donor age, sex, ethnicity and CMV serostatus were compiled together with the repertoire data. High-throughput TCR immunosequencing, statistical association of individual TCRs with disease status, and machine learning were combined to predict cytomegalovirus infection status. A separate validation cohort of 100 to 150 different subjects was used in addition to the 666-subject first cohort. In an earlier analysis of roughly 600 of the donors, high-throughput TCR beta sequencing was used to judge whether each TCR beta V gene segment behaved as functional or pseudogenic. In a later analysis, previously published TCR beta repertoires from some 640 donors were re-analyzed and high-resolution HLA genotyping was added so that TCR occurrence patterns could be studied. Genome-wide SNP genotypes for about three fifths of the roughly 670 donors were used in a later genetic analysis, which treated that subset as a discovery cohort. An early release covering more than 500 HLA-typed donors comprised roughly 300 gigabases of sequencing data and roughly 85 million unique TCR sequences. The study used immunosequencing to profile the T cell repertoires of some 600 subjects and linked those repertoires to cytomegalovirus serostatus. The aim of the study was to test whether cataloging public T cell receptors could identify signatures of past pathogen exposure. The genetic ancestry cluster associated with self-reported Caucasian donors included around four fifths of the approximately 400 genotyped donors. What the work shows at the level of the full study, not this receptor alone: Because HLA typing was missing for some donors at each locus, association tests included only the typed subset. In an earlier analysis of around 500 of the donors, most TCR beta V segments appeared in productive rearrangements about 87% or about 30% of the time, broadly matching IMGT annotations. Compared with the roughly 670-donor mean, donors in an Asian-associated ancestry cluster had fewer N-insertions in productive TCRs, according to a later genetic analysis. Roughly uniform sequencing depth across donors was assumed in presence/absence analyses, although this assumption may not hold. In a later analysis, several top co-occurrence clusters were reported to appear linked to parvovirus B19, influenza, CMV and Epstein-Barr virus. In a later analysis, most CMV-associated TCR beta chains were found to appear HLA-restricted, with HLA associations seemingly driven largely by CMV exposure. The study gave a list of 150 to 200 TCR beta chains associated with cytomegalovirus. Linkage disequilibrium might explain the correlated functional status among segregating V segments, but an unknown experimental factor could not be excluded. The sequencing pipeline was judged likely to have produced a cluster of highly shared sequence variants as a technical artifact. When HLA alleles, especially DR and DQ, strongly co-occurred, TCR associations were difficult to assign to individual alleles. Some IMGT-functional V segments, including TRBV6-2 and TRBV6-3, could not be told apart with the 87-base-pair reads, so those segments were excluded. Compared with equally common non-associated chains, HLA-associated TCR beta chains in a later analysis were more clonally expanded and had lower generation probabilities. A few of the identified cytomegalovirus-associated TCR beta chains were confirmed in vitro to be specific for cytomegalovirus antigens. The authors suggested that the approach could potentially be generalized to other disease states and immunological phenotypes. The earlier analysis of about 600 of the donors excluded approximately 17 rarely observed V segments, including chromosome 9 orphons, because counts were too low. A later genetic analysis associated a missense DCLRE1C variant with V-gene and J-gene trimming of TCR beta chains, and an independent cohort replicated the association. The cohort was sequenced for TCR beta chains only, and without alpha or paired-chain data the features that could be detected were limited. The classifier was reported to diagnose cytomegalovirus status with high specificity and sensitivity in both the original and validation cohorts. In a later analysis, around 15,000 TCR beta sequences were associated with specific HLA alleles at a false discovery rate of 0.05. Most TCR sequences were seen in very few donors, while some public TCRs were found in many individuals. In a later analysis, TCR association rates were found to vary across HLA loci, with the most associated TCRs seen for DRB1 alleles and the fewest for HLA-C alleles. CMV serostatus was the only immune exposure information available for the cohort. A further reported finding was that TCR beta sequences accurately predicted the HLA-A and HLA-B alleles for most subjects in the first cohort.

The V end loses 2 bases and the J end loses 4 bases, and a stretch of 4 bases separates them. CDR1 and CDR2, looked up from the germline V gene, are MGHDK and SYGVNS. Measured from the cysteine to the phenylalanine, the CDR3 is 12 residues long. The CDR3 DNA has 36 bases and is translated from base 1. Library preparation was by the immunoSEQ multiplex PCR assay. The multiplex PCR relied on a mix of 60 forward primers for TCR Vbeta segments and 13 reverse primers for TCR Jbeta segments. The CDR3 region of rearranged TCR beta genes was amplified from genomic DNA with a multiplex PCR assay. Amplified TCR beta libraries were sequenced as 87-base-pair reads on the Illumina HiSeq System. The authors' pipeline ran thus. A later analysis counted tens of millions of unique TCR beta chains across the approximately 700 repertoires, and approximately 11 million of these chains were shared by at least two donors. A nearest-neighbor algorithm error-corrected the raw reads and collapsed the reads into unique sequences, merging closely related sequences to remove PCR and sequencing errors. CDR3 sequences were aligned to IMGT reference sequences to assign V, D and J gene segments. For a sequence to be retained, a match of at least six nucleotides to both a V gene segment and a J gene segment was required. A rearrangement counted as productive if the CDR3 had no stop codons and remained in frame with V and J, and every other rearrangement counted as non-productive. Following IMGT convention, CDR3 was defined as the stretch from the second conserved V-encoded cysteine up to the conserved J-encoded phenylalanine. In an earlier analysis of approximately 500 of the donors, sequences lacking an unambiguous match to a single V gene segment were excluded. An earlier analysis of a few hundred of the donors classified V segments as functional when productive rearrangements were above 56.7% and as segregating when the standard deviation between donors was above 5%. A statistical classification framework was built to diagnose cytomegalovirus status from the catalog of TCR beta chain sequences. In a later analysis, TCR nucleotide sequences were compared against IMGT/GENE-DB human TR gene sequences so that V and J genes could be assigned. In a later analysis, CDR3 sequences and most-parsimonious VDJ recombination scenarios were assigned using the TCRdist pipeline. A later analysis defined each TCR beta chain by its CDR3 amino acid sequence plus V-gene family, and excluded reads lacking a unique V-gene family. A later analysis removed 500 to 650 highly shared, low-generation-probability nucleotide sequences to deal with suspected cross-contamination and a sequencing artifact. In a later analysis, a clonal expansion index for each public chain was calculated from normalized within-repertoire ranks of inferred template counts. A later analysis computed generation probabilities with a VDJ recombination model fitted to out-of-frame rearrangements, and checked the results against IGoR. A later analysis scored TCR-TCR, TCR-HLA and TCR-CMV co-occurrence with hypergeometric tests, applying a repertoire-size bias correction to TCR pairs. False discovery rates were estimated in a later analysis by permuting HLA or CMV assignments 20 times. In a later analysis, co-occurring TCRs were grouped using DBSCAN, and TCRdist sequence similarity was added for clustering within HLA-allele-positive subsets. Repertoires with fewer than 30,000 or more than 120,000 public chains, plus five repertoires with anomalous nucleotide sharing, were excluded from co-occurrence clustering. TCRdb's version of the immuneACCESS table is confined to in-frame rearrangements and falls short of the full clone set. An unresolved V gene accounts for under half of the shortfall where checked; the remainder is of unknown origin. Clonal size and the V and J genes are those of that table, whereas D and trimming came from the DNA. Here the sample has about 150,000 clones; over 60% occur a single time. The ten largest make up roughly 2% of the sample.

The cohort consisted of 600 or so healthy bone marrow donors. Cohort members were all nominally healthy when sampled, although unrecorded immune exposures were likely present. The donor was CMV seronegative and belonged to the group of 352 seronegative cohort members. A peripheral blood sample was provided by each donor, and peripheral blood mononuclear cells were used for TCR beta sequencing. Genomic DNA was extracted from the blood cell samples with the Qiagen DNeasy Blood Extraction Kit. Sample: PBMCs. The receptor's source is a man in his forties or fifties in good health and CMV-seronegative. The sequence joins TRBV25-1 to TRBJ2-3, with no confidently assigned D gene. The nucleotides are TGTGCCAGCAGTGAACCGGCAGATACGCAGTATTTT. This gives the protein CASSEPADTQYF.